The clone carrying this T cell receptor beta chain was detected only a few times. The antigen remains undetermined. After removal of 3 bases from V and 11 bases from J, the junction contained 7 bases not matched to a gene. Germline assignment: CDR1 DFQATT and CDR2 SNEGSKA (reference sequence). CDR3 length: 11 amino acids. This sample stems from a study of CD8 T cells in ankylosing spondylitis. Study-wide results and limits: CD8+ cells made up the disease-linked clones, which were relatively rare in peripheral blood. Reactive arthritis synovial fluid and blood previously showed some of these motif variants. Apparently characteristic of ankylosing spondylitis blood was a TCR beta motif (under ten highly homologous variants).

Quantitative molecular-barcoded 5'-RACE generated the TCR beta libraries. Via MiXCR, TCRdb re-called the 5' RACE reads, giving one row per CDR3 protein. The data contain nearly 250,000 distinct CDR3 sequences, 30% to 40% of them seen just once; the ten biggest clones take up approximately 4.6%. This chain links TRBV20-1 with TRBJ2-7, with 7 bases aligning to TRBD2. The receptor comes from a male donor with ankylosing spondylitis or in good health (not recorded which). Material: blood, either unsorted or a sorted T cell fraction (not recorded which). The CDR3, as DNA: TGCAGTGCTAGCGGGGGGATCGGGAAGTACTTC. Amino acids: CSASGGIGKYF.